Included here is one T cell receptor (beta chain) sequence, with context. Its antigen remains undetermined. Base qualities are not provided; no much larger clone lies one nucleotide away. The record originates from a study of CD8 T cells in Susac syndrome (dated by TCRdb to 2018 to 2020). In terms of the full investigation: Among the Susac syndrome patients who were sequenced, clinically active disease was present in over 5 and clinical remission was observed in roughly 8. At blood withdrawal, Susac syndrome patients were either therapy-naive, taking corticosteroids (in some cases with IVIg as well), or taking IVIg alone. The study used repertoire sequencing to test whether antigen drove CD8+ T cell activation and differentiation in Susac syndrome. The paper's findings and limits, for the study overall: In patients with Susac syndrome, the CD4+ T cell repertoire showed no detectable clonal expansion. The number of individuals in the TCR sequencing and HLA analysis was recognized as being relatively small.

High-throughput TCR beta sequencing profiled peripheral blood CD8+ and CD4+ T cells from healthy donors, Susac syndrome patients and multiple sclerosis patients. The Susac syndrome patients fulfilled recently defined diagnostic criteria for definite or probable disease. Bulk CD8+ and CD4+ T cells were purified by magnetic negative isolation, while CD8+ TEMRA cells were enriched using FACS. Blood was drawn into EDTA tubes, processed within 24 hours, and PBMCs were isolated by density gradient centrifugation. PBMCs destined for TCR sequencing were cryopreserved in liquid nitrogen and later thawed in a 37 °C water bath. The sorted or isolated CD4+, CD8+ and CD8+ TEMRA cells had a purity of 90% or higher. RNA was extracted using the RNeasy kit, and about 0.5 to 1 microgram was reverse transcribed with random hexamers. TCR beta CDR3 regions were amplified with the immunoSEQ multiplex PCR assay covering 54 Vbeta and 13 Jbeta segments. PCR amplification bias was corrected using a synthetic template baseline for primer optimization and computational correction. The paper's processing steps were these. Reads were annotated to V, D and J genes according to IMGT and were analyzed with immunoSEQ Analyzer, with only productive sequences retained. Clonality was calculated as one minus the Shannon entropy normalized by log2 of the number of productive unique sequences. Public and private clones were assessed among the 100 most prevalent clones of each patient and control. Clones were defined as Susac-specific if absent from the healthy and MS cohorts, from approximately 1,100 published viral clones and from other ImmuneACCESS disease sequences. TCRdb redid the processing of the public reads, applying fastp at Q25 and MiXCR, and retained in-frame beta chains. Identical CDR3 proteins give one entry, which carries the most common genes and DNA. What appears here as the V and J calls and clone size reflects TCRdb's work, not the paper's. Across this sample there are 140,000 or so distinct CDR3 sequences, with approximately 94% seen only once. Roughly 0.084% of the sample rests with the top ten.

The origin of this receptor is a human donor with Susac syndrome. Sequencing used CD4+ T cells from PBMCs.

The DNA sequence is TGCAGTGCGCCAACCCCGGGTCTAGCGGTAGGGACCCAGTACTTC. This is translated as CSAPTPGLAVGTQYF. Rearrangement joined TRBV20-1 to TRBJ2-5; 7 nucleotides in the junction match TRBD2. For CDR1 and CDR2, the germline V gene (reference sequence) lists DFQATT and SNEGSKA. V trim: 6 bases; J trim: 7 bases; unmatched bases: 17. Counted from cysteine to phenylalanine, this CDR3 has 15 amino acids. Only the CDR3 portion is preserved as DNA: 45 bases, with reading frame beginning at the first base.